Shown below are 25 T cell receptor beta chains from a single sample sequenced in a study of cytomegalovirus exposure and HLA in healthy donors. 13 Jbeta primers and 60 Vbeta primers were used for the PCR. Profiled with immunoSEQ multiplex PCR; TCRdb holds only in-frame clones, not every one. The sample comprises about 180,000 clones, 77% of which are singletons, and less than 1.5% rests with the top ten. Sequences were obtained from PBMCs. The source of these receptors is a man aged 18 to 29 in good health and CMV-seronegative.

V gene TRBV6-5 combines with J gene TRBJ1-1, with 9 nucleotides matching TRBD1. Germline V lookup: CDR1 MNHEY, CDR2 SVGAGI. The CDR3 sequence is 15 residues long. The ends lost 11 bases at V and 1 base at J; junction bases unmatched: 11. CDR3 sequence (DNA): TGTGCCGGACGGGACAGGGTTCTTGGGAACACTGAAGCTTTCTTT. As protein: CAGRDRVLGNTEAFF.

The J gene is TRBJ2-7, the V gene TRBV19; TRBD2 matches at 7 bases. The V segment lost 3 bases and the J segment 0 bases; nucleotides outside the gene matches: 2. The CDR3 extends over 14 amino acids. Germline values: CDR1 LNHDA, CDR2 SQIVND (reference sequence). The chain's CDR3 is CASSIGRSSYEQYF. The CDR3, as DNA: TGTGCCAGTAGTATCGGGAGGAGCTCCTACGAGCAGTACTTC.

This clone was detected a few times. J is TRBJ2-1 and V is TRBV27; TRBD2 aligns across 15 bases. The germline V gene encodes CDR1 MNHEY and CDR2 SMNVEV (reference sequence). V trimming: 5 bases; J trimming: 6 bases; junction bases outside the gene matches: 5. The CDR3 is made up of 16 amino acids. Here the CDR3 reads CASSPWTSGGGNEQFF. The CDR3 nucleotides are TGTGCCAGCAGTCCTTGGACTAGCGGGGGGGGCAATGAGCAGTTCTTC.

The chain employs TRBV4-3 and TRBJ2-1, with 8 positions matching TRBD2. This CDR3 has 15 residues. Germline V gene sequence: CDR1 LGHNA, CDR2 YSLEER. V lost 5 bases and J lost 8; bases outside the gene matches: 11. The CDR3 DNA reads TGCGCCAGCAGCTATGGACTAGCAATTGAGCATGAGCAGTTCTTC. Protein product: CASSYGLAIEHEQFF.

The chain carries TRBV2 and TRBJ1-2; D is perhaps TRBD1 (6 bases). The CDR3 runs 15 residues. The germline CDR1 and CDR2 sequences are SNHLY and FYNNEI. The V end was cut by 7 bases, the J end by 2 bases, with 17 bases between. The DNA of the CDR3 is TGTGCCAGCACCGATCGGACAGCGAAGAACTATGGCTACACCTTC. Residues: CASTDRTAKNYGYTF.

CDR3 residues: CASSQGWETQETQYF. The DNA of the CDR3 is TGCGCCAGCAGCCAGGGATGGGAGACACAAGAGACCCAGTACTTC. V and J are TRBV4-3 and TRBJ2-5; a weak D match, TRBD2 (5 bases). Germline-derived CDR1 and CDR2 are LGHNA and YSLEER. CDR3 size: 15 residues. V was cut by 3 bases and J by 2 bases, with 13 bases left in between.

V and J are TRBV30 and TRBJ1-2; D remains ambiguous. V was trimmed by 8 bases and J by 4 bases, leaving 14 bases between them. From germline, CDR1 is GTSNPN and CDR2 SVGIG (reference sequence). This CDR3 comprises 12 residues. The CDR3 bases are TGTGCCGTCCTCACGGGGTTCTATGGCTACACCTTC. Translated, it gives CAVLTGFYGYTF.

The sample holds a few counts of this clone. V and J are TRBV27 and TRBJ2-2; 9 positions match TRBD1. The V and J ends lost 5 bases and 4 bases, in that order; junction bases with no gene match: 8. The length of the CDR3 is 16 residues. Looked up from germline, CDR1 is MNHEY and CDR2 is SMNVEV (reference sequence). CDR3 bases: TGTGCCAGCAGTCCGACCAACAGGGGGCCCACCGGGGAGCTGTTTTTT. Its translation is CASSPTNRGPTGELFF.

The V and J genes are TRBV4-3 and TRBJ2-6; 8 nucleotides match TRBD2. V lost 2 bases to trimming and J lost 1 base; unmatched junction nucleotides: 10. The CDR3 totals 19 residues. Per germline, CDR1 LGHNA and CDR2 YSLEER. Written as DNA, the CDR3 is TGCGCCAGCAGCCAATGGGCGGGACTAGGTCTTTCTGGGGCCAACGTCCTGACTTTC. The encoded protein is CASSQWAGLGLSGANVLTF.

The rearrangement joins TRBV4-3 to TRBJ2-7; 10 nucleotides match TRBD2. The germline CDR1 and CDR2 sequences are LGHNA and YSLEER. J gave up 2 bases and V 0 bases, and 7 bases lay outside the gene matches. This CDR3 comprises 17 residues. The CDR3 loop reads CASSQERTSGEAYEQYF. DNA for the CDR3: TGCGCCAGCAGCCAAGAAAGAACTAGCGGGGAAGCCTACGAGCAGTACTTC.

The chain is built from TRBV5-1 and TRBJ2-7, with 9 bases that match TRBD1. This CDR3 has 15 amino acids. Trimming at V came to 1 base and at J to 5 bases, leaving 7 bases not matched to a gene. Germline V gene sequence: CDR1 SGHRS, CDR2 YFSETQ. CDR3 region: CASSLLPDRGDEQYF. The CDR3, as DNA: TGCGCCAGCAGCTTGCTTCCGGACAGGGGTGACGAGCAGTACTTC. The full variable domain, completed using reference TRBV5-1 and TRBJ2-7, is KAGVTQTPRYLIKTRGQQVTLSCSPISGHRSVSWYQQTPGQGLQFLFEYFSETQRNKGNFPGRFSGRQFSNSRSEMNVSTLELGDSALYLCASSLLPDRGDEQYFGPGTRLTVT.

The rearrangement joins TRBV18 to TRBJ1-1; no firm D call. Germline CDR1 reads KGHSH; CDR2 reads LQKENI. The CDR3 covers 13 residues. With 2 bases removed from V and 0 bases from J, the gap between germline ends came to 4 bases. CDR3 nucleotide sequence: TGTGCCAGCTCACCAACTGTGAACACTGAAGCTTTCTTT. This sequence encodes CASSPTVNTEAFF.

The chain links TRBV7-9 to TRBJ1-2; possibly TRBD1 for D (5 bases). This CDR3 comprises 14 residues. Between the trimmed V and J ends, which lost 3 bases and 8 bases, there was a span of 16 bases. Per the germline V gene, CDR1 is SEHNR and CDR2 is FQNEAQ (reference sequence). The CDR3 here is CASSFGPGLNGYTF. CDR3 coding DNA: TGTGCCAGCAGCTTTGGTCCAGGGCTTAACGGCTACACCTTC.

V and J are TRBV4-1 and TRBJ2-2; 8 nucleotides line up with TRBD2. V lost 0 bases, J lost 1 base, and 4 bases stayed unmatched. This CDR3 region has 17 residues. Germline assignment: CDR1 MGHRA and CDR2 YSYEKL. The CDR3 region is CASSQESSGVNTGELFF. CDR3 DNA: TGCGCCAGCAGCCAAGAAAGTAGCGGGGTGAACACCGGGGAGCTGTTTTTT.

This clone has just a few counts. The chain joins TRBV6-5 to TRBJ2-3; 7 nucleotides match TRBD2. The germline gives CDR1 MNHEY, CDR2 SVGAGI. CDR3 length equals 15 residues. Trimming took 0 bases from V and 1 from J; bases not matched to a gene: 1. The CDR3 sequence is CASSYSRGGTDTQYF. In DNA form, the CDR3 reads TGTGCCAGCAGTTACTCACGGGGGGGCACAGATACGCAGTATTTT.

The CDR3 DNA sequence: TGTGCCAGCAGTGATCCCATAGAGGATAGCAATCAGCCCCAGCATTTT. Its protein product is CASSDPIEDSNQPQHF. The V and J genes are TRBV6-1 and TRBJ1-5; D gene uncertain. This CDR3 has 16 amino acids. V lost 3 bases and J lost 0, with 12 bases in between. Germline loops: CDR1 MNHNS, CDR2 SASEGT.

CDR3 region: CASSQGAQGLGELFF. The CDR3 DNA follows: TGTGCCAGCAGCCAAGGTGCACAGGGGCTCGGGGAGCTGTTTTTT. The chain uses TRBV4-2 and TRBJ2-2; TRBD1 aligns across 7 bases. The CDR3 is made up of 15 amino acids. Germline V lookup: CDR1 LGHNA, CDR2 YNFKEQ. With 1 base clipped from V and 7 bases from J, the junction kept 6 bases outside the gene matches.

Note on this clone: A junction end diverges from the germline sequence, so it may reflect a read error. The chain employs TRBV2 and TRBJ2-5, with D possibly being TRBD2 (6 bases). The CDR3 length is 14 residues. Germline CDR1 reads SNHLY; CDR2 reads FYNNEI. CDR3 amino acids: CASSYQTRRETRYF. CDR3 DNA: TGTGCCAGCAGTTATCAGACTAGGCGAGAGACCCGGTACTTC.

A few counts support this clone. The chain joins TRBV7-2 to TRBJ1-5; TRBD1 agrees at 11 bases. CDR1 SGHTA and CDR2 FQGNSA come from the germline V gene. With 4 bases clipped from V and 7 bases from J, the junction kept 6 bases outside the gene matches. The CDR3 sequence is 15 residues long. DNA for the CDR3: TGTGCCAGCAGCTCAGCCGGGACAGGGGGGCAGCCCCAGCATTTT. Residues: CASSSAGTGGQPQHF. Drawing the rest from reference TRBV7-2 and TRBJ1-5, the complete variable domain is GAGVSQSPSNKVTEKGKDVELRCDPISGHTALYWYRQSLGQGLEFLIYFQGNSAPDKSGLPSDRFSAERTGGSVSTLTIQRTQQEDSAVYLCASSSAGTGGQPQHFGDGTRLSIL.

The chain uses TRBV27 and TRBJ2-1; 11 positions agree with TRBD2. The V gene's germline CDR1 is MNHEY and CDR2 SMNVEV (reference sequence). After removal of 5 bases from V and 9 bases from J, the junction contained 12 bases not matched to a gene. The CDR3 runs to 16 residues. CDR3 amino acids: CASSGPLTSGEVEQFF. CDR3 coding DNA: TGTGCCAGCAGTGGACCACTGACTAGCGGGGAGGTTGAGCAGTTCTTC.

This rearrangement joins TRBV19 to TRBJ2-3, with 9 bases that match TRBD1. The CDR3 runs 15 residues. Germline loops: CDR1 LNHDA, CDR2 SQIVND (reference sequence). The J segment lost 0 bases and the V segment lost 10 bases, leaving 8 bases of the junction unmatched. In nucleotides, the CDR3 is TGTGCCACCAAACACAGGGGGCTCAGCACAGATACGCAGTATTTT. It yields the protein CATKHRGLSTDTQYF.

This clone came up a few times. CDR3 loop: CASRSNGVHGYTF. CDR3 bases: TGTGCCAGCAGATCCAACGGGGTCCATGGCTACACCTTC. The chain recombines TRBV6-5 with TRBJ1-2; D gene uncertain. Trimming took 6 bases from V and 6 from J, leaving 14 bases between them. The CDR3 length is 13 residues. The germline CDR1 and CDR2 sequences are MNHEY and SVGAGI.

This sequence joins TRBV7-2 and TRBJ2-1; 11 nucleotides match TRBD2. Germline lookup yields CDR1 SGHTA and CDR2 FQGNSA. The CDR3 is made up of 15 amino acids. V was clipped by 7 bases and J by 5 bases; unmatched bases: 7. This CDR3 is CASTHSGGAHNEQFF. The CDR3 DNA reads TGTGCCAGCACCCATAGCGGGGGGGCCCACAATGAGCAGTTCTTC.

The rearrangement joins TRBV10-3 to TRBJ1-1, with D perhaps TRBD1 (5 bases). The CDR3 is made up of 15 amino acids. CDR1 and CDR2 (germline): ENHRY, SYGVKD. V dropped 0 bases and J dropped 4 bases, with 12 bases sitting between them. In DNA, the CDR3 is TGTGCCATCAGTGAGTCGGGGGGTTTAGTCACTGAAGCTTTCTTT. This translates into CAISESGGLVTEAFF.

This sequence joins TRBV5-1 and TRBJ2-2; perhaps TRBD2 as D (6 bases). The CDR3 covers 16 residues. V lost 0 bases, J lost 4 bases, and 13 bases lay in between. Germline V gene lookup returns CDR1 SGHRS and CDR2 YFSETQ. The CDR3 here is CASSLGTGESTGELFF. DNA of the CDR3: TGCGCCAGCAGCTTGGGAACGGGAGAGAGCACCGGGGAGCTGTTTTTT.